Sequencing of this T cell receptor (beta chain) was carried out in a study of draining lymph node invasion in breast cancer (dated by TCRdb to 2018 to 2021). Regarding the research as a whole: Nodal metastasis was diagnosed by histology and cytokeratin immunohistochemistry and confirmed by EpCAM/CD45 flow cytometry. A separate targeted assay used bulk TCR-beta CDR3 sequencing to compare sorted memory regulatory T cells with memory conventional CD4 T cells across breast cancer tissues. From every patient, the primary tumor plus matched non-invaded and tumor-invaded tumor-draining lymph nodes were collected, and both Treg and Tconv subsets were profiled. In the separate targeted TCR sequencing, lymph nodes from 5 or 6 patients were covered, and primary tumors were sequenced for three of those patients.

The library was prepared using bulk RNA-seq. Sequenced using an Illumina HiSeq 2500. In the source study's methods: For the separate targeted TCR-seq dataset, MiXCR version 2.1.5 with default parameters extracted and quantified CDR3 sequences from raw reads. TCR-beta clones in the separate targeted TCR-seq dataset were defined according to the combination of V gene, J gene and CDR3 sequence. In the separate targeted TCR-seq dataset, clones with fewer than three counts were removed, then only the 90% most strongly expressed clones per sample were retained. For each tissue in the separate targeted TCR-seq dataset, Treg-Tconv overlap was calculated by dividing the number of shared clones by the total number of Treg clones and multiplying by 100. Using fastp trimming at Q25 and MiXCR clonotype assembly, TCRdb reanalyzed the public sequencing data and kept in-frame beta chains. For every CDR3 protein sequence, its rows merge into one entry that carries the most common genes and DNA. What appears here as the V and J calls and clone size reflects TCRdb's work, not the paper's. The sample table shows around 4,000 distinct CDR3 sequences, and 75% to 80% are seen once. About 1.8% of the sample is held by the ten biggest clonotypes.

The full study reports these points: In the targeted TCR-seq data, Tregs appeared to be more clonally expanded than Tconvs in all tissues, and lower diversity was found for both subsets in tumor than in lymph nodes. Roughly 12-25% of Treg TCRs were shared with Tconvs per tissue, interpreted as suggesting peripheral Treg induction. The tumor top-100 clone tracking analysis was possible in only two patients. Shared TCRs between Treg and Tconv subsets were considered suggestive but not proof of common clonal origin. Data could not resolve whether Treg conversion occurred in a given organ or whether converted Tregs recirculated between nodes and tumor. Some clones from the top 100 tumor clones were found in both invaded and non-invaded nodes, which suggests recirculation between the tumor and the draining nodes.

Memory conventional CD4 T cells were isolated by sorting for CD4+ CD45RA- CD25- cells. Whether a tumor-draining lymph node counted as invaded or non-invaded depended on the presence or absence of metastatic tumor cells. T cells were pre-enriched with a Miltenyi Pan T Cell isolation kit before staining and sorting. Primary tumors were characterized by immunohistochemistry for estrogen receptor, progesterone receptor, HER2 and Ki-67. Fresh surgical tissue was processed within a few hours after surgery by cutting into small fragments. Tissue fragments were enzymatically digested with Liberase TL plus DNase for under 25 minutes and were then filtered through a 40-micrometer strainer. Sorting used a BD FACS Aria II with 98-99% purity, after DAPI live/dead staining. Sorted cells were lysed in TCL buffer and RNA was purified with a Norgen Single Cell RNA purification kit including DNase treatment. A word on this clonotype: Its antigen is not yet known. It has no much larger one-base neighbor in the sample; base qualities were not kept.

The TCR originated in a female donor with luminal breast cancer. Sequencing was done on a sample of sorted memory CD4+ effector T cells from a lymph node. This specimen's cell subset or site label, interpreted: CD45RA-negative sorted CD4+ T cells (memory Tconv or effector/memory Treg).

The CDR3 is CASRRTSYEQYF. The nucleotide sequence reads TGTGCCAGCAGAAGGACTAGTTACGAGCAGTACTTC. This chain is built from TRBV6-5 and TRBJ2-7, with 7 bases matching TRBD2. From the germline V gene, CDR1 is MNHEY and CDR2 is SVGAGI. Including the terminal cysteine and phenylalanine, the CDR3 comprises 12 residues. Just the 36-base CDR3 DNA is kept, in frame starting at base 1. Germline trimming: 6 bases from V, 4 bases from J; junction bases outside gene matches: 3.